These T cell receptor beta chains were read from a single sample in a study of cytomegalovirus exposure and HLA in healthy donors. Produced via immunoSEQ multiplex PCR; TCRdb's table is partial and in-frame only. The sample yields about 82,000 clones, around three fifths seen once. Specimen: PBMCs. These receptors were taken from a woman aged 50 to 60 in good health and CMV-seropositive. Each CDR3 is given with its conserved first and last residue. The D gene is left open where the match is weak. Where a row states a size, it is once, few, many or the class of an expanded clone; other rows omit it.

v_call,d_call,j_call,clone_size,cdr3_nt,cdr3_aa
TRBV28,TRBD2,TRBJ2-1,few,TGTGCCAGCAGCTTTAGCGGGGTGCGCTCCTACAATGAGCAGTTCTTC,CASSFSGVRSYNEQFF
TRBV28,.,TRBJ2-7,.,TGTGCCAGCAGTTCTGGGGCCACCTACGAGCAGTACTTC,CASSSGATYEQYF
TRBV6-6,.,TRBJ2-5,.,TGTGCCAGCAGTTACACGGGTGAGACCCAGTACTTC,CASSYTGETQYF
TRBV5-4,.,TRBJ1-2,.,TGTGCCAGCAGCCCCGATGGGACACCCGGACGTAACTATGGCTACACCTTC,CASSPDGTPGRNYGYTF
TRBV6-6,.,TRBJ1-2,.,TGTGCCAGCAGTGGACAGAACTATGGCTACACCTTC,CASSGQNYGYTF
TRBV5-5,.,TRBJ1-5,.,TGTGCCAGCAGCTTTTTTCCCTCTAGCAATCAGCCCCAGCATTTT,CASSFFPSSNQPQHF
TRBV10-1,.,TRBJ1-4,.,TGCGCCTCGAAGGGGTGGGGGAGGGTAGATGAAAAACTGTTTTTT,CASKGWGRVDEKLFF
TRBV7-9,TRBD1,TRBJ1-2,.,TGTGCCAGCAGTTTCGGCGACAGGGGACCACGGGATGGCTACACCTTC,CASSFGDRGPRDGYTF
TRBV15,.,TRBJ1-5,.,TGTGCCACCAGCAGAGGAGGTTACAATCAGCCCCAGCATTTT,CATSRGGYNQPQHF
TRBV7-9,.,TRBJ1-1,.,TGTGCCAGCAGCACACAGGGTATGAACACTGAAGCTTTCTTT,CASSTQGMNTEAFF
TRBV7-2,.,TRBJ1-3,.,TGTGCCAGCAGCTTATTCCACACCAGCTCTGGAAACACCATATATTTT,CASSLFHTSSGNTIYF
TRBV2,.,TRBJ2-7,.,TGTGCCAGCAGTGGCCGGGGGAGCTCCTACGAGCAGTACTTC,CASSGRGSSYEQYF
TRBV28,TRBD2,TRBJ2-1,.,TGTGCCAGCAGTTTGTGGCGGGGGGACTACAATGAGCAGTTCTTC,CASSLWRGDYNEQFF
TRBV30,TRBD1,TRBJ1-5,few,TGTGCCTGGAGTGTAGCAGGGGGCGGTCAGCCCCAGCATTTT,CAWSVAGGGQPQHF